This T cell receptor beta chain appears in the sequencing data of a study of blood T cell repertoires in COVID-19. About the study: Italy, Spain and the United States were the sources of the convalescent and acute COVID-19 samples.

From germline, CDR1 is SNHLY and CDR2 FYNNEI. There are 15 residues in the CDR3. J lost 0 bases, V lost 6 bases, and 5 bases had no gene match. The data were produced by immunoSEQ multiplex PCR, yet TCRdb's version contains in-frame clones alone and is incomplete. This sample carries tens of thousands of clones, about 70% of them seen once, and the ten largest clones take approximately 62%. The table lists this clone with many counts. Additional DNA sequences in this sample encode the identical CDR3. The chain combines TRBV2 with TRBJ2-3; TRBD2 agrees at 8 bases. The clonotype comes from an elderly man with acute or convalescent COVID-19. The source material was peripheral blood. The CDR3 DNA reads TGTGCCAGCAGCCCGGGGACTAGTAGCACAGATACGCAGTATTTT. This translates into CASSPGTSSTDTQYF.